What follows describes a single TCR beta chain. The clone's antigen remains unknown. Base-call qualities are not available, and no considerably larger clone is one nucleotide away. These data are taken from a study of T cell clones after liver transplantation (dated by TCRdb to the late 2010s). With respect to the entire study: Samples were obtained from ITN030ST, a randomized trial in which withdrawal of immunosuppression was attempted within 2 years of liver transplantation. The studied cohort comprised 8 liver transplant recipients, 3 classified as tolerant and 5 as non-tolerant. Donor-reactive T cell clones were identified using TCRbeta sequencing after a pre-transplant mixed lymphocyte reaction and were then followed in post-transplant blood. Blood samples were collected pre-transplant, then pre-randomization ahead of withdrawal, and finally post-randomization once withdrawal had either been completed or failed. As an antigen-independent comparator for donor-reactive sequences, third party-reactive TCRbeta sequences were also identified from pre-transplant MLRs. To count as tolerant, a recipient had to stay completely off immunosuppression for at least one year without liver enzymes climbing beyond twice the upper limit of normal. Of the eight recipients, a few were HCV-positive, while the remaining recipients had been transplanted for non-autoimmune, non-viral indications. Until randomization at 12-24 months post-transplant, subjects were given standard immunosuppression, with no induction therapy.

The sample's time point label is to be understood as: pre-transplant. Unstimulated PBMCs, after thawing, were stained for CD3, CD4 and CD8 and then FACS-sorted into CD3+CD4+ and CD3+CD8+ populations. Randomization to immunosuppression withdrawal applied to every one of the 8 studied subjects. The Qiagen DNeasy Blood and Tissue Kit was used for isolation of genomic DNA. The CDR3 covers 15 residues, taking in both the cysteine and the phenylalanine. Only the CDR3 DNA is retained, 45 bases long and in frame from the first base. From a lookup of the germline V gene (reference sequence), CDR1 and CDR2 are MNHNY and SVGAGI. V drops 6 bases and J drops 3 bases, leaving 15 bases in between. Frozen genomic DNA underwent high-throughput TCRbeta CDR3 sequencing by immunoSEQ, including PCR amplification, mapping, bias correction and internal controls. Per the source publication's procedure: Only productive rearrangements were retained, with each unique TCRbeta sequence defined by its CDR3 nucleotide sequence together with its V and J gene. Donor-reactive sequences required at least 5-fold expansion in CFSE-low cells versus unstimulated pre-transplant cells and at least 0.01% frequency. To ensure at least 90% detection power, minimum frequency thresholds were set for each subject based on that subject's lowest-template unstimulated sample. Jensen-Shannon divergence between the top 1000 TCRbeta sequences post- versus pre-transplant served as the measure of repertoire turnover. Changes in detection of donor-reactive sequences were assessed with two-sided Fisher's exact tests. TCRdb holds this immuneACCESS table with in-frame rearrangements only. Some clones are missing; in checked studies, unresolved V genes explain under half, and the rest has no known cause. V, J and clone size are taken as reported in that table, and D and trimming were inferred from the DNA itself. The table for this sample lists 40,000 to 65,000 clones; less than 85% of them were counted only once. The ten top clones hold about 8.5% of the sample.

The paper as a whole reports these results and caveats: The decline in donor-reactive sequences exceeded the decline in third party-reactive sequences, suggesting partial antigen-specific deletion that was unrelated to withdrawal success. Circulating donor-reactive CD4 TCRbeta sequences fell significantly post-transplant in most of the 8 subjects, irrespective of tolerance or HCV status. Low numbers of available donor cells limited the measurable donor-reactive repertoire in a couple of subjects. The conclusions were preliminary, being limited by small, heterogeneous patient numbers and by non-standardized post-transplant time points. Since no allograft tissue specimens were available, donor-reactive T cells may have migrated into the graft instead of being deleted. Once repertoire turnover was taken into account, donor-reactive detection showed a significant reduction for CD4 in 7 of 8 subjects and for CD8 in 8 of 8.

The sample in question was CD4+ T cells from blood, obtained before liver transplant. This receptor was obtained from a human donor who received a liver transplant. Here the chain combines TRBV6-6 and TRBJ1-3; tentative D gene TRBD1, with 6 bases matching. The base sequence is TGTGCCAGCAGCAGGGGCGCCCCGCGTGGAAACACCATATATTTT. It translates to CASSRGAPRGNTIYF.